One sample yielded the 15 T cell receptor beta chains listed below, sequenced in a study of blood T cell repertoires in COVID-19. Libraries were prepared by immunoSEQ multiplex PCR; TCRdb keeps only in-frame clonotypes and omits some of them. The top ten hold roughly 3.3% of the sample, which has approximately 140,000 clones, just over 85% seen once. Sequenced material: peripheral blood. These receptors were obtained from a man between 65 and 85 years old with acute or convalescent COVID-19.

This clone was recorded once. This chain uses TRBV5-1 with TRBJ1-3; perhaps TRBD1 as D (6 bases). CDR1 is SGHRS and CDR2 is YFSETQ in the germline V gene. Trimming removed 4 bases from V and 4 bases from J, with 21 bases in between. This CDR3 spans 17 amino acids. DNA for the CDR3: TGCGCCAGCAGCCCGGTAACAGGGCAGCAGTCCGGAAACACCATATATTTT. Amino acid sequence: CASSPVTGQQSGNTIYF.

The CDR3 region has the DNA TGTGCCAGCAGCCAGGGACTAGCGGGAGTACAAGAGACCCAGTACTTC. Translation gives CASSQGLAGVQETQYF. The chain employs TRBV11-2 and TRBJ2-5; 14 positions match TRBD2. After removal of 5 bases from V and 2 bases from J, the junction contained 4 bases not matched to a gene. The CDR3 consists of 16 residues. CDR1 is SGHAT and CDR2 is FQNNGV in the germline V gene.

The J gene is TRBJ2-3, the V gene TRBV27; 12 bases are shared with TRBD2. J gave up 2 bases and V 6 bases, and 6 bases lay outside the gene matches. Germline lookup yields CDR1 MNHEY and CDR2 SMNVEV (reference sequence). The CDR3 is 16 residues long. CDR3 nucleotides: TGTGCCAGCAGGGTACTAGCGGGAGGCCCCACAGATACGCAGTATTTT. As protein: CASRVLAGGPTDTQYF.

This sequence joins TRBV19 and TRBJ2-7, with TRBD2 identical over 12 bases. This CDR3 is 14 amino acids long. Germline V gene sequence: CDR1 LNHDA, CDR2 SQIVND (reference sequence). V shed 8 bases, J shed 6 bases, and the junction held 8 bases outside the gene matches. For the CDR3, the DNA is TGTGCCAGTGCGCGAACTAGCGGGAGGCCCGAGCAGTACTTC. Translating it yields CASARTSGRPEQYF.

V is TRBV27 and J is TRBJ1-2; TRBD1 agrees at 7 bases. J lost 0 bases, V lost 5 bases, and 9 bases had no gene match. Germline V gene data show CDR1 as MNHEY and CDR2 as SMNVEV (reference sequence). The CDR3 loop spans 16 amino acids. The CDR3 bases are TGTGCCAGCAGTGCCGGACAGGTTAGAGCTAACTATGGCTACACCTTC. As protein: CASSAGQVRANYGYTF.

The chain uses TRBV6-1 and TRBJ1-2; no definite D call. This CDR3 has 12 amino acids. CDR1 MNHNS and CDR2 SASEGT come from the germline V gene. V was clipped by 3 bases and J by 5 bases, with 7 bases between them. The CDR3 here is CASSERVYGYTF. Written as DNA, the CDR3 is TGTGCCAGCAGTGAGAGAGTTTATGGCTACACCTTC.

The chain carries TRBV21-1 and TRBJ2-7; the table's D call, TRBD1, has no DNA check behind it. TRBV21-1 counts as a pseudogene. CDR3 size: 14 residues. Here the CDR3 reads CASSLGQGVGEQYF. Here the CDR3 DNA reads TGTGCCAGCAGCCTAGGACAGGGAGTGGGCGAGCAGTACTTC.

This rearrangement joins TRBV7-9 to TRBJ1-4; D unresolved. Germline values: CDR1 SEHNR, CDR2 FQNEAQ (reference sequence). The length of the CDR3 is 12 residues. V was cut by 5 bases and J by 4 bases, with 5 bases left in between. CDR3 loop: CASSGVNEKLFF. CDR3 DNA: TGTGCCAGCAGCGGAGTTAATGAAAAACTGTTTTTT.

The gene calls are TRBV14 and TRBJ1-5; the D is unclear. The CDR3 runs 13 residues. The germline V gene has CDR1 SGHDN and CDR2 FVKESK. V was shortened by 5 bases and J by 3 bases, with 8 bases between the two germline ends. CDR3 residues: CASSASLNQPQHF. CDR3 nucleotides: TGTGCCAGCAGCGCGAGCCTCAATCAGCCCCAGCATTTT.

J is TRBJ2-7 and V is TRBV18; D might be TRBD1 (6 bases). The CDR3 runs 15 residues. Germline assignment: CDR1 KGHSH and CDR2 LQKENI. V lost 3 bases, J lost 0 bases, and 12 bases lay in between. The CDR3 DNA follows: TGTGCCAGCTCACCTGGGACATTGAGCTCCTACGAGCAGTACTTC. The encoded protein is CASSPGTLSSYEQYF.

The gene calls are TRBV27 and TRBJ2-1; 8 nucleotides agree with TRBD2. Looked up from germline, CDR1 is MNHEY and CDR2 is SMNVEV (reference sequence). The CDR3 runs to 15 residues. The V gene end was trimmed by 5 bases and the J gene end by 5 bases; junction bases not matched to a gene: 8. CDR3 loop: CASSPPGLAHNEQFF. The CDR3 region has the DNA TGTGCCAGCAGTCCCCCTGGACTAGCCCACAATGAGCAGTTCTTC.

This chain joins TRBV24-1 and TRBJ2-3; TRBD1 is a possible D gene (6 bases). The germline V gene encodes CDR1 KGHDR and CDR2 SFDVKD. CDR3 length equals 16 residues. V was trimmed by 3 bases and J by 0 bases, leaving 12 bases between them. CDR3 region: CATSDPRDTSTDTQYF. CDR3 sequence (DNA): TGTGCCACCAGTGATCCCCGGGACACTAGCACAGATACGCAGTATTTT.

Remarks on this clone: One end of the junction is discordant with germline, which a read error may explain. The sample holds other DNA sequences that translate to the same CDR3. This chain joins TRBV7-2 and TRBJ1-1; D gene unclear. The V gene's germline CDR1 is SGHTA and CDR2 FQGNSA. The CDR3 runs to 13 residues. The CDR3 nucleotides read TGTGCCAGCAGCTTAGAGGCGGGAGGTGAAGCTTTTTTT. Its protein is CASSLEAGGEAFF.

This rearrangement joins TRBV19 to TRBJ2-5; D is possibly TRBD2 (5 bases). The germline gives CDR1 LNHDA, CDR2 SQIVND (reference sequence). Trimming removed 3 bases from V and 4 bases from J, with 15 bases in between. The length of the CDR3 is 15 residues. CDR3 in amino acids: CASSIVSAGAETQYF. CDR3 nucleotide sequence: TGTGCCAGTAGTATTGTTTCGGCGGGTGCAGAGACCCAGTACTTC.

The DNA for the CDR3 is TGTGCCAGCAGCGTAGTTGAGGCCGCGAGCCCTGATTCACCCCTCCACTTT. Amino acid sequence: CASSVVEAASPDSPLHF. The chain is built from TRBV9 and TRBJ1-6; D is uncertain. Trimming cost V 0 bases and J 8 bases, with 18 bases left between them. Germline V lookup: CDR1 SGDLS, CDR2 YYNGEE. There are 17 residues in the CDR3.